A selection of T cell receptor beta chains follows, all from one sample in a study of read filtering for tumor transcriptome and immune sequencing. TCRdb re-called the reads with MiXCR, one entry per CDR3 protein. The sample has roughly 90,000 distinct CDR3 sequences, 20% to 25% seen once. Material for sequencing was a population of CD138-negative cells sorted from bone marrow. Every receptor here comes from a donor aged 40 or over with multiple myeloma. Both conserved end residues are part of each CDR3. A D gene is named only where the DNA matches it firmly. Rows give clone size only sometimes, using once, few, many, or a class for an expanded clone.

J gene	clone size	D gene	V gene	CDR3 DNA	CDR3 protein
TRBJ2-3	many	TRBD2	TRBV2	TGTGCCAGCAAGCCAGCGGGGGGGCCCGGAGATACGCAGTATTTT	CASKPAGGPGDTQYF
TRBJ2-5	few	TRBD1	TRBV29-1	TGCAGCGGGTTACAGGGGGTTGGGGAGACCCAGTACTTC	CSGLQGVGETQYF
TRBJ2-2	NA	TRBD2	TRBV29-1	TGCAGCGTCGAGGCGCGGGGGGGCCTTCCCGGGGAGCTGTTTTTT	CSVEARGGLPGELFF
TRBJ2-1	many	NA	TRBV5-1	TGCGCCAGCAGCTTGTCTCCGGGGAATGAGCAGTTCTTC	CASSLSPGNEQFF
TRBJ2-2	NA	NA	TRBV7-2	TGTGCCAGCAGCTTCAGCACGAACACCGGGGAGCTGTTTTTT	CASSFSTNTGELFF
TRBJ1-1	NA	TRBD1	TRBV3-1	TGTGCCAGCAGCCAGAGAGGGGGCAGTACTGAAGCTTTCTTT	CASSQRGGSTEAFF
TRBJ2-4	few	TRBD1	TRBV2	TGTGCCAGCAGTTCGGGACAGGGGGAAAAAAACATTCAGTACTTC	CASSSGQGEKNIQYF
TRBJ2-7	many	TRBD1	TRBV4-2	TGTGCCAGCAGCCGAGGGACAGGGGGCTACGAGCAGTACTTC	CASSRGTGGYEQYF
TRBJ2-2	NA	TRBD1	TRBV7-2	TGTGCCAGCAGCTTACAGGGGGCATTGACCTGGGAGCTGTTTTTT	CASSLQGALTWELFF
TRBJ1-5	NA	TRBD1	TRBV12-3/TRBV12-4	TGTGCCAGCAGAGGAACAGGGGGCGCGTTTCAGCCCCAGCATTTT	CASRGTGGAFQPQHF
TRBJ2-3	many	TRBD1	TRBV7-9	TGTGCCAGCAGCTTAGGAACGGGACAGGGGAAGGTAGATACGCAGTATTTT	CASSLGTGQGKVDTQYF
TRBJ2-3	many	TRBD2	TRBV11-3	TGTGCCAGCAGCCTCTCTGGGAGGGGAGATACGCAGTATTTT	CASSLSGRGDTQYF
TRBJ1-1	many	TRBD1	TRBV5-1	TGCGCCAGCAGCTCTTTGACAGGGGGCGATGGAACTGAAGCTTTCTTT	CASSSLTGGDGTEAFF
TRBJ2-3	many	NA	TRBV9	TGTGCCAGCAGCGTACGGGGAATCACAGATACGCAGTATTTT	CASSVRGITDTQYF
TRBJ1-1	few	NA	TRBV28	TGTGCCAGCAGTTTCGGGGACGGTAACACTGAAGCTTTCTTT	CASSFGDGNTEAFF